The present T cell receptor beta chain was sequenced within a study of cytomegalovirus exposure and HLA in healthy donors. Primers included in the PCR were 60 Vbeta and 13 Jbeta primers. The repertoire was sequenced with immunoSEQ multiplex PCR; TCRdb's copy has only in-frame clones and lacks some. This sample yields over 150,000 clones, of which around three quarters are seen a single time; 4% belongs to the top ten. Material: PBMCs. This clonotype was obtained from a woman in her thirties or forties in good health and CMV-seronegative.

The CDR3 is CASSPAGTASSYNEQFF. The DNA for the CDR3 is TGTGCCAGCAGCCCTGCCGGGACAGCCTCCTCCTACAATGAGCAGTTCTTC. The rearrangement uses TRBV7-2 and TRBJ2-1; TRBD1 aligns across 7 bases. The CDR3 is made up of 17 amino acids. Trimming at V came to 5 bases and at J to 0 bases, leaving 10 bases not matched to a gene. In germline, CDR1 is SGHTA, CDR2 FQGNSA.